Below, 10 T cell receptor beta chains from the same sample are listed, as sequenced in a study of T cell responses to AZD1222 COVID-19 vaccine. Generated by immunoSEQ multiplex PCR, the TCRdb table keeps only in-frame clones and is missing some. The sample comprises around 200,000 clones, around 88% of which are singletons, and approximately 0.5% rests with the top ten. The starting material was peripheral blood, obtained on day 0 of AZD1222 vaccination. The receptors originated from an adult in good health.

This clone was counted a single time. The chain couples TRBV6-6 to TRBJ2-1; 7 nucleotides match TRBD2. Germline assignment: CDR1 MNHNY and CDR2 SVGAGI (reference sequence). V was clipped by 5 bases and J by 8 bases; unmatched bases: 18. This CDR3 contains 17 residues. The CDR3 region is CASSPVAAGPRRDEQFF. In DNA, the CDR3 is TGTGCCAGCAGTCCCGTTGCAGCGGGGCCGCGAAGGGATGAGCAGTTCTTC.

This chain links TRBV5-1 with TRBJ2-2, with D possibly called TRBD1 or TRBD2 (5 bases each). CDR3 length equals 15 residues. Germline V gene lookup returns CDR1 SGHRS and CDR2 YFSETQ. The V and J ends lost 2 bases and 4 bases respectively, with 12 bases between them. This chain's CDR3 is CASSFLVRGTGELFF. The CDR3 DNA reads TGCGCCAGCAGCTTCCTCGTGAGGGGCACCGGGGAGCTGTTTTTT.

The chain uses TRBV20-1 and TRBJ1-2, with D possibly matching TRBD1 (5 bases). The germline gives CDR1 DFQATT, CDR2 SNEGSKA (reference sequence). The CDR3 runs 11 residues. Deletions cut 3 bases from V and 5 bases from J, with 7 bases between. CDR3 coding DNA: TGCAGTGCTAGGGGGGGATATGGCTACACCTTC. It yields the protein CSARGGYGYTF.

This clone has a single count. This chain joins TRBV7-3 and TRBJ2-3; D gene uncertain. The V and J ends lost 8 bases and 1 base respectively, with 7 bases between them. The CDR3 extends over 12 amino acids. CDR1 and CDR2 (germline): SGHTA, FQGTGA. The CDR3 spells CASSRGTDTQYF. The CDR3 coding sequence is TGTGCCAGCTCTAGGGGCACAGATACGCAGTATTTT.

The V and J genes are TRBV11-3 and TRBJ2-2, with D perhaps TRBD2 (6 bases). The CDR3 has 15 residues. Germline V gives CDR1 SGHNT, CDR2 YENEEA. Trimming stripped 5 bases from V and 5 bases from J, with 15 bases between. The CDR3 region is CASSLGVAATGELFF. CDR3 DNA sequence: TGTGCCAGCAGCCTCGGGGTAGCGGCTACCGGGGAGCTGTTTTTT.

This clone was counted a single time. The chain uses TRBV5-1 and TRBJ2-1, with 9 nucleotides matching TRBD2. After removal of 2 bases from V and 2 bases from J, the junction contained 2 bases not matched to a gene. The length of the CDR3 is 15 residues. CDR1 and CDR2 (germline): SGHRS, YFSETQ. In nucleotides, the CDR3 is TGCGCCAGCAGCTTTAGCGGGAGCCCCTACAATGAGCAGTTCTTC. It yields the protein CASSFSGSPYNEQFF.

This sequence joins TRBV7-2 and TRBJ1-2, with 8 bases fitting TRBD1. V trimming: 2 bases; J trimming: 3 bases; junction bases outside the gene matches: 2. Looked up from germline, CDR1 is SGHTA and CDR2 is FQGNSA. The CDR3 runs to 14 residues. CDR3 amino acids: CASSLQGADYGYTF. Written as DNA, the CDR3 is TGTGCCAGCAGCTTACAGGGGGCGGACTATGGCTACACCTTC.

This chain joins TRBV30 and TRBJ2-1; 8 nucleotides agree with TRBD1. The junction had 4 bases not matched to a gene; V was cut back by 3 bases and J by 9 bases. Germline CDR1 GTSNPN, CDR2 SVGIG (reference sequence). The CDR3 spans 12 residues. The CDR3 protein is CAWSVQGGEQFF. The CDR3 DNA reads TGTGCCTGGAGCGTACAGGGGGGTGAGCAGTTCTTC.

This clone was recorded many times. The chain links TRBV15 to TRBJ2-7; TRBD1 agrees at 9 bases. V was clipped by 0 bases and J by 4 bases; unmatched bases: 1. CDR1 is LNHNV and CDR2 is YYDKDF in the germline V gene (reference sequence). The CDR3 runs 14 residues. CDR3 DNA: TGTGCCACCAGCAGAGAAGGGACAGGGTACGAGCAGTACTTC. Translating it yields CATSREGTGYEQYF.

The chain employs TRBV7-2 and TRBJ1-5; possible D gene TRBD1, 6 bases. Germline-derived CDR1 and CDR2 are SGHTA and FQGNSA. CDR3 length: 14 residues. Between the trimmed V and J ends, which lost 5 bases and 9 bases, there was a span of 17 bases. The chain's CDR3 is CASSLQGLEPPQHF. The CDR3 DNA reads as TGTGCCAGCAGCCTACAGGGCCTAGAGCCGCCCCAGCATTTT.